This T cell receptor (beta chain) was sequenced in a study of T cell repertoires in cytomegalovirus infection. On the study more broadly: Well-studied HLA-B-restricted epitopes and recently identified HLA-C-restricted epitopes of CMV were both used in the study. Evidence of both CMV infection and a matching HLA type came from public TCR beta signatures.

Points on this clonotype: Antigen: not known.

Study-level results: HLA-C-restricted CMV clonotypes gave the most frequent clonotype in two of eight donors. Of the TCR beta families, the public ones yielded a cumulative frequency that identified carriers of CMV plus the relevant HLA.

MiXCR was run by TCRdb on the reads, yielding one entry per CDR3 protein. The sample has some 940,000 distinct CDR3 sequences, about a third seen once. CDR3 length: 14 residues. Germline CDR1 MGHRA, CDR2 YSYEKL. V gave up 3 bases and J gave up 2 bases, with 11 bases separating them. This TCR was sampled from a human donor in good health (CMV status not recorded). Some clones in this sample may be carry-over from other donors' samples. The chain couples TRBV4-1 to TRBJ2-7; possibly TRBD1 for D (6 bases). The starting material was cultured CD8+ T cells from PBMCs, obtained from culture after CMV antigen stimulation. The CDR3 loop is CASSQSGTPYEQYF. In DNA form, the CDR3 reads TGCGCCAGCAGCCAGTCTGGGACACCCTACGAGCAGTACTTC.